The clone carrying this T cell receptor beta chain appeared a few times. No antigen is known for it. V lost 2 bases, J lost 6 bases, and 14 bases lay in between. Germline V gene lookup returns CDR1 MNHEY and CDR2 SVGAGI. This CDR3 has 15 amino acids. The source of the sample is a study of graft-versus-host responses after intestinal transplantation. Study as a whole: Transplantation in recipients was multivisceral, liver-intestinal, or isolated intestinal.

Using immunoSEQ multiplex PCR, the repertoire was profiled, and TCRdb retains in-frame clones only, with some absent. The data hold 70,000 to 95,000 clones, with about 90% observed a single time. V is TRBV6-5 and J is TRBJ1-5; D remains unclear. The TCR sequence derives from a human donor who received an intestinal transplant. The sequenced sample was unstimulated CD4+ T cells sorted from spleen or lymph node cells, obtained before intestinal transplant. The CDR3 nucleotides read TGTGCCAGCAGTTACACGGGGATGCGTGGTCAGCCCCAGCATTTT. The encoded protein is CASSYTGMRGQPQHF.